This paragraph covers one T cell receptor beta chain sequence. Donors were grouped by their self-reported clinical history. This entry belongs to a study of blood T cell repertoires in COVID-19. V was shortened by 5 bases and J by 1 base, with 11 bases between the two germline ends. Germline CDR1 is SGHTA and CDR2 is FQGNSA. This CDR3 has 15 residues. Some clones are missing from TCRdb's copy, which holds only in-frame ones; the method was immunoSEQ multiplex PCR. Among roughly 300,000 clones, roughly 91% were seen once, and the ten largest hold 2.3%. Sequenced input: PBMCs or T cells enriched from blood (not recorded which). The chain uses TRBV7-2 and TRBJ2-2, with a weak D call TRBD2 (6 bases). The clonotype was recovered from a woman aged 40 to 50 with acute COVID-19. CDR3 amino acids: CASSPGRGNTGELFF. The CDR3 nucleotides are TGTGCCAGCAGCCCCGGGCGGGGGAACACCGGGGAGCTGTTTTTT.